This T cell receptor beta chain was recovered during a study of blood T cell repertoires in COVID-19. About the study: Sites in the United States, Italy and Spain provided acute and convalescent COVID-19 samples.

The CDR3 is 16 residues long. The germline V gene has CDR1 SGHKS and CDR2 YYEKEE (reference sequence). The germline V and J ends were trimmed by 1 base and 0 bases, with 12 bases remaining between them. Under the authors' procedure: Counts of nucleated cells, estimated from reference gene primer amplification, were obtained. Here immunoSEQ multiplex PCR was the method, and the copy in TCRdb shows in-frame clones only, minus some. Clone size and the V and J calls come from that table; the DNA yielded D and trimming. The table lists over 70,000 clones, 88% of them singletons. Source material: peripheral blood. This chain connects TRBV5-5 to TRBJ2-3; TRBD2 is a possible D gene (7 bases). This receptor was obtained from a man older than 75 with acute or convalescent COVID-19. The CDR3 DNA reads TGTGCCAGCAGCTTGTTAGGGGGACTAAGCACAGATACGCAGTATTTT. Residues: CASSLLGGLSTDTQYF.